Described below is a single T cell receptor (beta chain) sequence and its context. The antigen is not known. These data come from a study of T-cell reconstitution after alpha-beta-depleted transplantation in children. A library of TCRbeta sequences, prepared with unique molecular identifiers, was generated. One entry per CDR3 protein, called by TCRdb with MiXCR from the PCR reads. The sample lists hundreds of thousands of distinct CDR3 sequences; around 14% were seen once. Germline V gene sequence: CDR1 LNHDA, CDR2 SQIVND (reference sequence). V was clipped by 5 bases and J by 5 bases, with 9 bases between them. CDR3 length equals 12 residues. Notes on the study in general: Elevated TCRbeta diversity at day 60 was traced, in some patients, to surviving recipient T cells and thymic progenitors.

The chain combines TRBV19 with TRBJ1-2, with TRBD1 as a possible D gene (5 bases). The origin of this receptor is a girl aged 2 to 10 with congenital amegakaryocytic thrombocytopenia, due to receive a stem cell transplant. Here the sequenced sample was PBMCs, taken before TCRalphabeta/CD19-depleted stem cell transplant. The CDR3 region is CASSFGTYGYTF. The CDR3 DNA follows: TGTGCCAGTAGTTTCGGGACTTATGGCTACACCTTC.